Below are 29 T cell receptor beta chains sequenced from a single sample in a study of shared clonotypes between healthy human individuals. Terminally differentiated effector memory CD45RA+ cells were excluded from the naive CD8 cells, which were CD45RO-negative and positively selected for CCR7. Assay used: immunoSEQ multiplex PCR; TCRdb lists only in-frame clones, some missing. The sample contains 1.5 million to 2.5 million clones, less than 95% of which appear only once. Sequencing was performed on naive CD8+ T cells sorted from blood. Source of these receptors: a young man in good health.

The chain links TRBV19 to TRBJ2-5, with 8 bases identical to TRBD2. The ends lost 4 bases at V and 4 bases at J; junction bases unmatched: 5. CDR1 LNHDA and CDR2 SQIVND come from the germline V gene (reference sequence). The CDR3 extends over 14 amino acids. CDR3 in DNA: TGTGCCAGTAGTACGATCCTAGCGGGAGAGACCCAGTACTTC. It specifies CASSTILAGETQYF.

This rearrangement joins TRBV9 to TRBJ2-1; maybe TRBD2 (6 bases). The CDR3 totals 15 residues. Germline CDR1 SGDLS, CDR2 YYNGEE. Trimming cost V 1 base and J 7 bases, with 15 bases left between them. CDR3 bases: TGTGCCAGCAGCGTATATACGGGAGTGGGAAATGAGCAGTTCTTC. Its translation is CASSVYTGVGNEQFF.

The chain combines TRBV10-3 with TRBJ2-3; 8 bases are a match to TRBD2. The CDR3 consists of 17 residues. Germline values: CDR1 ENHRY, CDR2 SYGVKD. After removal of 6 bases from V and 2 bases from J, the junction contained 13 bases not matched to a gene. CDR3 coding DNA: TGTGCCATCAGCCGACAACTAGCGGTAAACCCCACAGATACGCAGTATTTT. This encodes CAISRQLAVNPTDTQYF.

The J gene is TRBJ2-5, the V gene TRBV5-1, with 9 bases identical to TRBD1. From germline, CDR1 is SGHRS and CDR2 YFSETQ. Losses at the gene ends were 0 bases for V and 2 bases for J; bases not matched to a gene: 8. This CDR3 has 17 amino acids. The DNA for the CDR3 is TGCGCCAGCAGCTTGGGACCCCCGGACAGGGGACAAGAGACCCAGTACTTC. Protein product: CASSLGPPDRGQETQYF.

This sequence joins TRBV27 and TRBJ2-3; unclear D gene. CDR1 is MNHEY and CDR2 is SMNVEV in the germline V gene (reference sequence). The V gene lost 2 bases and the J gene lost 4 bases, with 10 bases spanning the gap. The length of the CDR3 is 14 residues. The CDR3 reads CASSLEVLADTQYF. The CDR3 DNA is TGTGCCAGCAGTTTAGAGGTTTTGGCAGATACGCAGTATTTT.

V is TRBV6-5 and J is TRBJ2-5; D may correspond to TRBD1 or TRBD2 (5 bases each). The germline V gene has CDR1 MNHEY and CDR2 SVGAGI. There are 14 residues in the CDR3. Trimming pared 7 bases from V and 5 bases from J, leaving 17 bases between. The CDR3 DNA reads as TGTGCCAGCACCACCCTGAGGGGTACGGAGACCCAGTACTTC. Its translation is CASTTLRGTETQYF.

This sequence joins TRBV27 and TRBJ2-1; 7 bases line up with TRBD2. V dropped 7 bases and J dropped 4; count of bases not matched to a gene: 10. This CDR3 has 15 amino acids. Germline V gene sequence: CDR1 MNHEY, CDR2 SMNVEV (reference sequence). The CDR3 here is CASTIGGAGYNEQFF. The DNA of the CDR3 is TGTGCCAGCACCATCGGGGGAGCGGGATACAATGAGCAGTTCTTC.

The rearrangement uses TRBV7-6 and TRBJ2-1; D is possibly TRBD2 (5 bases). Germline V gene data show CDR1 as SGHVS and CDR2 as FNYEAQ. The CDR3 has 14 residues. Deletions cut 7 bases from V and 8 bases from J, with 18 bases between. CDR3 coding DNA: TGTGCCAGCAACCCTGGCGGGCAGTTGGATGAGCAGTTCTTC. Its protein product is CASNPGGQLDEQFF. The complete variable domain, with remaining parts taken from reference TRBV7-6 and TRBJ2-1, reads GAGVSQSPRYKVTKRGQDVALRCDPISGHVSLYWYRQALGQGPEFLTYFNYEAQQDKSGLPNDRFSAERPEGSISTLTIQRTEQRDSAMYRCASNPGGQLDEQFFGPGTRLTVL.

The CDR3 nucleotides are TGTGCCAGCAGCTTAGCTTTTCTACCCAACTCCTACGAGCAGTACTTC. This gives the protein CASSLAFLPNSYEQYF. V usage is TRBV11-1 and J usage is TRBJ2-7; D is unclear. CDR1 and CDR2 from the germline V gene are SGHAT and FQDESV (reference sequence). Trimming removed 0 bases from V and 0 bases from J, with 12 bases in between. This CDR3 has 16 residues.

This chain joins TRBV27 and TRBJ2-7; 9 nucleotides agree with TRBD1. Germline CDR1 and CDR2: MNHEY and SMNVEV (reference sequence). Trimming took 5 bases from V and 4 from J; bases not matched to a gene: 12. The CDR3 spans 16 residues. CDR3 residues: CASSRAPGTGMYEQYF. The DNA of the CDR3 is TGTGCCAGCAGTCGCGCCCCCGGGACAGGGATGTACGAGCAGTACTTC.

A note on this clone: Within the sample, other DNA sequences also encode this same CDR3. The J gene is TRBJ2-1, the V gene TRBV27; D not resolved. Trimming cost V 2 bases and J 5 bases, with 10 bases left between them. Germline assignment: CDR1 MNHEY and CDR2 SMNVEV (reference sequence). This CDR3 comprises 14 residues. This chain's CDR3 is CASSLRQGNNEQFF. DNA for the CDR3: TGTGCCAGCAGTTTAAGACAAGGTAACAATGAGCAGTTCTTC.

The genes are TRBV4-1 and TRBJ2-7, with TRBD2 matching over 10 bases. The V and J ends lost 0 bases and 1 base, in that order; junction bases with no gene match: 15. The CDR3 covers 20 residues. The germline gives CDR1 MGHRA, CDR2 YSYEKL. The DNA of the CDR3 is TGCGCCAGCAGCCAAGAACGAGTCCTAGCGGGGGCACCGGCTTCCTACGAGCAGTACTTC. Translating it yields CASSQERVLAGAPASYEQYF.

This clone was recorded once. The chain combines TRBV7-6 with TRBJ1-4; weak D call: TRBD1 (5 bases). Trimming removed 6 bases at V and 4 bases at J, with 9 bases between. Germline V gene data show CDR1 as SGHVS and CDR2 as FNYEAQ. The length of the CDR3 is 13 residues. DNA of the CDR3: TGTGCCAGCAGAGGACATCTTAATGAAAAACTGTTTTTT. The encoded protein is CASRGHLNEKLFF.

The chain joins TRBV5-1 to TRBJ1-5; D remains unclear. CDR3 length: 15 amino acids. The V end lost 5 bases, the J end lost 4 bases, and 16 bases lay between the germline ends. CDR1 SGHRS and CDR2 YFSETQ come from the germline V gene. This chain's CDR3 is CASSFPDSKNQPQHF. The CDR3 region has the DNA TGCGCCAGCAGTTTCCCAGACTCAAAGAATCAGCCCCAGCATTTT. Looking up the rest from reference TRBV5-1 and TRBJ1-5 gives the full variable domain: KAGVTQTPRYLIKTRGQQVTLSCSPISGHRSVSWYQQTPGQGLQFLFEYFSETQRNKGNFPGRFSGRQFSNSRSEMNVSTLELGDSALYLCASSFPDSKNQPQHFGDGTRLSIL.

The chain links TRBV28 to TRBJ1-1, with no clear D. CDR1 is MDHEN and CDR2 is SYDVKM in the germline V gene. V was shortened by 3 bases and J by 2 bases, with 10 bases between the two germline ends. This CDR3 comprises 14 residues. The CDR3 spells CASSFGWVNTEAFF. Written as DNA, the CDR3 is TGTGCCAGCAGTTTCGGGTGGGTTAACACTGAAGCTTTCTTT.

V gene TRBV11-2 combines with J gene TRBJ2-3; TRBD1 might be the D (6 bases). CDR1 is SGHAT, CDR2 FQNNGV, per germline. The CDR3 extends over 15 amino acids. With 5 bases removed from V and 0 bases from J, the gap between germline ends came to 12 bases. CDR3 sequence: CASSPRTVSTDTQYF. The CDR3 region has the DNA TGTGCCAGCAGCCCCCGGACAGTTAGCACAGATACGCAGTATTTT.

V gene TRBV5-1 combines with J gene TRBJ1-2; D uncertain. CDR3 length: 17 amino acids. Per the germline V gene, CDR1 is SGHRS and CDR2 is YFSETQ. V was pared by 0 bases and J by 1 base, with 16 bases between. The CDR3 sequence: CASSLEGGGRLNYGYTF. CDR3 in DNA: TGCGCCAGCAGCTTGGAAGGCGGAGGCAGACTTAACTATGGCTACACCTTC.

This clone was recorded only once. J is TRBJ2-1 and V is TRBV5-6; D not certain. Germline V gives CDR1 SGHDT, CDR2 YYEEEE. V was shortened by 3 bases and J by 8 bases, with 12 bases between the two germline ends. This CDR3 comprises 13 residues. CDR3 protein: CASSWGTWDEQFF. In DNA, the CDR3 is TGTGCCAGCAGCTGGGGAACCTGGGATGAGCAGTTCTTC.

The chain carries TRBV10-1 and TRBJ1-5; D gene unclear. The CDR3 contains 12 residues. Germline CDR1 and CDR2: WNHNN and SYGVQD (reference sequence). Between the trimmed V and J ends, which lost 5 bases and 2 bases, there was a span of 4 bases. The chain's CDR3 is CASSNGNQPQHF. CDR3 in DNA: TGCGCCAGCAGTAATGGCAATCAGCCCCAGCATTTT.

This chain connects TRBV6-5 to TRBJ2-2; D gene unclear. Trimming shortened V by 10 bases and J by 7 bases, and 16 bases separated the two germline ends. The CDR3 sequence is 13 residues long. Looked up from germline, CDR1 is MNHEY and CDR2 is SVGAGI. CDR3 sequence: CATSPGLSGELFF. The CDR3, as DNA: TGTGCCACCAGCCCGGGTCTCAGCGGGGAGCTGTTTTTT.

The rearrangement links TRBV5-6 to TRBJ1-1; D gene unclear. The germline V gene encodes CDR1 SGHDT and CDR2 YYEEEE. This CDR3 region has 13 residues. Trimming pared 0 bases from V and 4 bases from J, leaving 7 bases between. The chain's CDR3 is CASSLVLGTEAFF. DNA for the CDR3: TGTGCCAGCAGCTTGGTGTTGGGCACTGAAGCTTTCTTT.

The gene calls are TRBV27 and TRBJ1-6, with TRBD1 matching 8 bases. V lost 5 bases to trimming and J lost 8 bases; unmatched junction nucleotides: 8. The length of the CDR3 is 15 residues. Germline loops: CDR1 MNHEY, CDR2 SMNVEV (reference sequence). CDR3 sequence: CASSALDRVYSPLHF. The CDR3 coding sequence is TGTGCCAGCAGTGCACTGGACAGGGTTTATTCACCCCTCCACTTT.

Here the CDR3 DNA reads TGTGCCAGCAGCCCGGGAGTGGGGGCCTCCTACGAGCAGTACTTC. It specifies CASSPGVGASYEQYF. The V call is TRBV7-2, the J call TRBJ2-7; D is tentatively TRBD1 or TRBD2 (6 bases each). The ends were cut back, 5 bases at V and 0 bases at J, with 14 bases in the middle. Per the germline V gene, CDR1 is SGHTA and CDR2 is FQGNSA. The CDR3 length is 15 residues.

The V call is TRBV13, the J call TRBJ2-3; perhaps TRBD2 as D (5 bases). CDR1 and CDR2 from the germline V gene are PRHDT and FYEKMQ (reference sequence). The CDR3 spans 16 residues. V was shortened by 5 bases and J by 7 bases, with 22 bases between the two germline ends. The CDR3 region is CASSLKTGSGKHTQYF. The CDR3 DNA sequence: TGTGCCAGCAGCCTAAAAACCGGGTCGGGAAAGCATACGCAGTATTTT.

The chain couples TRBV7-6 to TRBJ2-1; TRBD2 matches at 15 bases. CDR1 and CDR2 (germline): SGHVS, FNYEAQ. This CDR3 has 17 amino acids. The V and J ends lost 5 bases and 9 bases, in that order; junction bases with no gene match: 11. The CDR3 sequence: CASSPDPGLAGGGEQFF. In DNA form, the CDR3 reads TGTGCCAGCAGCCCGGACCCGGGACTAGCGGGAGGTGGTGAGCAGTTCTTC. The complete variable domain, with remaining parts taken from reference TRBV7-6 and TRBJ2-1, reads GAGVSQSPRYKVTKRGQDVALRCDPISGHVSLYWYRQALGQGPEFLTYFNYEAQQDKSGLPNDRFSAERPEGSISTLTIQRTEQRDSAMYRCASSPDPGLAGGGEQFFGPGTRLTVL.

V and J are TRBV18 and TRBJ2-3; 13 bases are a match to TRBD2. This CDR3 is 16 amino acids long. Germline trimming cut 4 bases from V and 6 bases from J; bases unmatched to any gene: 7. CDR1 is KGHSH, CDR2 LQKENI, per germline. For the CDR3, the DNA is TGTGCCAGCTCACGACTAGCGGGAGGAGGGTCTGATACGCAGTATTTT. Translating gives CASSRLAGGGSDTQYF.

V usage is TRBV19 and J usage is TRBJ2-7, with 8 bases fitting TRBD2. The V and J ends lost 6 bases and 6 bases, in that order; junction bases with no gene match: 16. This CDR3 spans 16 amino acids. Germline V gene data show CDR1 as LNHDA and CDR2 as SQIVND (reference sequence). CDR3 nucleotides: TGTGCCAGTAGCCCGGATCCTCCCGGGAGGGGAGGCGAGCAGTACTTC. Its translation: CASSPDPPGRGGEQYF.

This clone was recorded only once. The chain employs TRBV9 and TRBJ2-3; D not resolved. Trimming removed 0 bases from V and 6 bases from J, with 20 bases in between. Looked up from germline, CDR1 is SGDLS and CDR2 is YYNGEE. This CDR3 has 17 residues. CDR3 amino acids: CASSVDSLQLSWDTQYF. In DNA form, the CDR3 reads TGTGCCAGCAGCGTAGACAGCCTGCAATTGTCGTGGGATACGCAGTATTTT.

V and J are TRBV7-9 and TRBJ2-1; D perhaps matches TRBD1 (5 bases). Germline CDR1 SEHNR, CDR2 FQNEAQ (reference sequence). Deletions cut 1 base from V and 8 bases from J, with 21 bases between. The CDR3 totals 17 residues. This chain's CDR3 is CASSLGGDSRSDDEQFF. The CDR3, as DNA: TGTGCCAGCAGCTTAGGTGGAGACAGCCGGTCGGACGATGAGCAGTTCTTC.